The rows below give T cell receptor beta chains drawn from one sample of a study of radiation and T cells in renal cell carcinoma. TCRdb's table, derived via immunoSEQ multiplex PCR, lists solely in-frame clones and lacks some. Seen here are approximately 170,000 clones, approximately 90% observed once, and the top ten hold roughly 10%. The starting material was blood, obtained from a patient whose treatment included radiotherapy and nephrectomy. The receptors were sampled from a woman in her fifties or sixties with renal cell carcinoma. Both conserved end residues are part of each CDR3. The D gene is left open where the match is weak. Some rows have no size entry. The others give once, few or many, or a class for an expanded clone.

TRBJ2-4 | NA | TRBV5-1 | NA | CASSLSAGKNIQYF | TGCGCCAGCAGCTTAAGCGCGGGTAAAAACATTCAGTACTTC
TRBJ1-2 | NA | TRBV5-6 | NA | CASSLAGGNNYGYTF | TGTGCCAGCAGCTTGGCTGGGGGAAATAACTATGGCTACACCTTC
TRBJ1-6 | NA | TRBV5-6 | NA | CASSLRRGYSYNSPLHF | TGTGCCAGCAGCTTGAGGCGAGGGTACTCCTATAATTCACCCCTCCACTTT
TRBJ1-2 | NA | TRBV19 | NA | CASSIGGEIDYGYTF | TGTGCCAGTAGTATCGGAGGGGAGATTGACTATGGCTACACCTTC
TRBJ2-7 | TRBD2 | TRBV9 | NA | CASSVSGGPTYEQYF | TGTGCCAGCAGCGTAAGCGGGGGGCCCACCTACGAGCAGTACTTC
TRBJ2-7 | TRBD1 | TRBV6-1 | few | CASRREGQGEKQYF | TGTGCCAGCAGGAGAGAGGGACAGGGTGAAAAGCAGTACTTC
TRBJ1-3 | NA | TRBV6-6 | NA | CATGSGNTIYF | TGTGCCACGGGATCTGGAAACACCATATATTTT
TRBJ1-1 | NA | TRBV5-1 | NA | CASSPLAGTEAFF | TGCGCCAGCAGCCCGCTAGCGGGGACTGAAGCTTTCTTT
TRBJ2-7 | TRBD1 | TRBV6-5 | NA | CASSVGTGTSYEQYF | TGTGCCAGCAGTGTGGGGACAGGAACATCGTACGAGCAGTACTTC
TRBJ1-2 | TRBD1 | TRBV4-1 | NA | CASSQAGQFYGYTF | TGCGCCAGCAGCCAAGCGGGACAGTTTTATGGCTACACCTTC
TRBJ1-2 | TRBD1 | TRBV5-1 | NA | CASSLDRGSNYGYTF | TGCGCCAGCAGCTTGGACAGGGGCTCTAACTATGGCTACACCTTC
TRBJ2-7 | NA | TRBV7-9 | NA | CASSFGVPPYEQYF | TGTGCCAGCAGCTTCGGCGTACCGCCCTACGAGCAGTACTTC
TRBJ2-7 | NA | TRBV4-2 | NA | CASSQGGSYEQYF | TGTGCCAGCAGCCAAGGGGGCAGCTACGAGCAGTACTTC
TRBJ2-3 | NA | TRBV7-9 | NA | CASSYRPGLAGTDTQYF | TGTGCCAGCAGCTACAGACCAGGACTCGCCGGGACAGATACGCAGTATTTT
TRBJ1-5 | TRBD1 | TRBV6-5 | NA | CASSTGTGGNQPQHF | TGTGCCAGCAGTACAGGGACAGGGGGTAATCAGCCCCAGCATTTT
TRBJ2-5 | NA | TRBV6-4 | NA | CASVHGGAKETQYF | TGTGCCAGCGTCCATGGGGGTGCAAAAGAGACCCAGTACTTC
TRBJ1-6 | NA | TRBV7-2 | NA | CASSLGGYNSPLHF | TGTGCCAGCAGCTTGGGCGGCTATAATTCACCCCTCCACTTT
TRBJ2-1 | NA | TRBV15 | NA | CATSRGTATQVANNEQFF | TGTGCCACCAGCAGAGGAACCGCCACACAGGTAGCCAACAATGAGCAGTTCTTC
TRBJ2-5 | NA | TRBV7-8 | NA | CASSLVQGRQETQYF | TGTGCCAGCAGCTTAGTACAGGGAAGGCAAGAGACCCAGTACTTC
TRBJ2-1 | TRBD2 | TRBV13 | NA | CASSLGLRISGGAINNEQFF | TGTGCCAGCAGCTTAGGCCTAAGAATTAGCGGGGGGGCGATTAATAATGAGCAGTTCTTC
TRBJ2-3 | TRBD2 | TRBV18 | NA | CASSPPGSGARSTDTQYF | TGTGCCAGCTCACCACCGGGGAGCGGGGCCCGAAGCACAGATACGCAGTATTTT
TRBJ2-3 | NA | TRBV6-1 | NA | CAIQWEYSTDTQYF | TGTGCCATCCAGTGGGAATACTCCACAGATACGCAGTATTTT
TRBJ2-5 | NA | TRBV15 | NA | CATSRDRRGRETQYF | TGTGCCACCAGCAGAGACCGCAGGGGCCGGGAGACCCAGTACTTC
TRBJ2-7 | NA | TRBV10-2 | NA | CASSESGGPWEQYF | TGCGCCAGCAGTGAGTCGGGGGGCCCCTGGGAGCAGTACTTC
TRBJ1-5 | NA | TRBV7-9 | NA | CASSTTGNQPQHF | TGTGCCAGCAGCACCACAGGGAATCAGCCCCAGCATTTT
TRBJ2-1 | NA | TRBV9 | NA | CASSVEILSYNEQFF | TGTGCCAGCAGCGTAGAAATCCTCTCCTACAATGAGCAGTTCTTC
TRBJ1-2 | TRBD1 | TRBV4-1 | once | CASSHYQTGIYGYTF | TGCGCCAGCAGCCACTATCAGACAGGGATCTATGGCTACACCTTC
TRBJ2-6 | NA | TRBV19 | NA | CASSLLTGTGANVLTF | TGTGCCAGTAGTTTGCTAACAGGGACTGGGGCCAACGTCCTGACTTTC
TRBJ2-3 | NA | TRBV7-3 | NA | CASTRSRGDTQYF | TGTGCCAGCACCCGGAGCCGCGGGGATACGCAGTATTTT
TRBJ2-4 | TRBD2 | TRBV19 | NA | CASSISTSGGRDRRNF | TGTGCCAGTAGTATATCGACTAGCGGGGGGCGCGATCGTCGGAACTTC
TRBJ1-5 | NA | TRBV19 | NA | CASSPRLTALYSNQPQHF | TGTGCCAGTAGTCCCCGCCTTACGGCGCTCTATAGCAATCAGCCCCAGCATTTT
TRBJ1-3 | TRBD1 | TRBV5-1 | NA | CASSSGTGGNTIYF | TGCGCCAGCAGCTCGGGGACAGGGGGAAACACCATATATTTT
TRBJ2-1 | NA | TRBV27 | NA | CASSLWQGSDEQFF | TGTGCCAGCAGTTTATGGCAGGGTTCCGATGAGCAGTTCTTC
TRBJ2-5 | TRBD1 | TRBV9 | NA | CASSEQTGVGETQYF | TGTGCCAGCAGCGAGCAGACAGGGGTAGGAGAGACCCAGTACTTC
TRBJ2-1 | TRBD2 | TRBV5-4 | NA | CASSFGLGLADWNEQFF | TGTGCCAGCAGCTTTGGTCTAGGACTAGCGGATTGGAATGAGCAGTTCTTC
TRBJ1-4 | TRBD1 | TRBV4-2 | NA | CASSRKGQGPEKLFF | TGTGCCAGCAGCCGGAAGGGACAGGGCCCTGAAAAACTGTTTTTT
TRBJ2-1 | TRBD2 | TRBV7-2 | NA | CASSIAGGSSYNEQFF | TGTGCCAGCAGCATAGCGGGGGGCAGCTCCTACAATGAGCAGTTCTTC
TRBJ1-3 | NA | TRBV10-3 | NA | CAIAGSGNTIYF | TGTGCCATCGCAGGATCTGGAAACACCATATATTTT
TRBJ2-1 | NA | TRBV4-1 | NA | CASSQNLVEQFF | TGCGCCAGCAGCCAAAATTTGGTTGAGCAGTTCTTC
TRBJ2-7 | NA | TRBV11-2 | NA | CASSSQGYEQYF | TGTGCCAGCAGCTCCCAGGGGTACGAGCAGTACTTC
TRBJ2-7 | TRBD2 | TRBV7-2 | NA | CASSLSRGGREQYF | TGTGCCAGCAGCTTGAGTCGGGGGGGTCGCGAGCAGTACTTC
TRBJ2-7 | NA | TRBV4-1 | NA | CASSQDRKEYEQYF | TGCGCCAGCAGCCAAGATCGTAAGGAGTACGAGCAGTACTTC
TRBJ2-2 | NA | TRBV4-2 | NA | CASSPRGGSSTNTGELFF | TGTGCCAGCAGTCCAAGGGGGGGGTCATCTACTAACACCGGGGAGCTGTTTTTT
TRBJ2-1 | NA | TRBV7-2 | NA | CASSLSVGSGNEQFF | TGTGCCAGCAGCTTATCGGTCGGGTCGGGCAATGAGCAGTTCTTC
TRBJ1-2 | NA | TRBV7-2 | NA | CASSLEGGRGGYTF | TGTGCCAGCAGCTTAGAGGGGGGTAGGGGTGGCTACACCTTC
TRBJ1-1 | NA | TRBV6-1 | NA | CASRAFTGFTEAFF | TGTGCCAGCAGGGCGTTTACGGGGTTCACTGAAGCTTTCTTT
TRBJ1-5 | NA | TRBV5-5 | few | CASSWVGDQPQHF | TGTGCCAGCAGCTGGGTGGGGGACCAGCCCCAGCATTTT
TRBJ2-4 | NA | TRBV19 | NA | CASTSGIWQNIQYF | TGTGCCAGTACCTCAGGGATCTGGCAAAACATTCAGTACTTC
TRBJ1-4 | NA | TRBV30 | NA | CAWSPRGASRFF | TGTGCCTGGAGTCCCCGGGGGGCTTCAAGGTTTTTT
TRBJ1-1 | NA | TRBV11-3 | NA | CASSRQLNTEAFF | TGTGCCAGCAGCAGGCAATTGAACACTGAAGCTTTCTTT
TRBJ1-2 | NA | TRBV6-5 | few | CATSTGKANYGYTF | TGTGCCACCTCAACAGGGAAAGCTAACTATGGCTACACCTTC
TRBJ2-1 | NA | TRBV7-2 | NA | CASSLGGFGEQFF | TGTGCCAGCAGCTTAGGCGGATTCGGGGAGCAGTTCTTC
TRBJ1-2 | NA | TRBV19 | NA | CASRDITNYGYTF | TGTGCCAGTCGGGACATCACTAACTATGGCTACACCTTC
TRBJ2-5 | TRBD1 | TRBV6-5 | NA | CASSWGQGQETQYF | TGTGCCAGCAGTTGGGGACAGGGGCAAGAGACCCAGTACTTC
TRBJ1-1 | NA | TRBV4-3 | NA | CASSQWTGEAFF | TGCGCCAGCAGCCAATGGACGGGGGAGGCTTTCTTT